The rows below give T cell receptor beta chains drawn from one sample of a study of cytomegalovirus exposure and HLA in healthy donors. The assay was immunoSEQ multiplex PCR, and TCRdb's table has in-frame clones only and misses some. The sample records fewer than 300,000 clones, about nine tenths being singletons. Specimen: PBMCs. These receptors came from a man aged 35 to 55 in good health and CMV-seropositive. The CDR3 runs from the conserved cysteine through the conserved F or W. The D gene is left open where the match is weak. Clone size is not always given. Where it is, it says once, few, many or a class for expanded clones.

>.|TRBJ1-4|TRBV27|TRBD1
TGTGCCAGCAGTCCCAAAGGACAGGACCAAAATGAAAAACTGTTTTTT
CASSPKGQDQNEKLFF
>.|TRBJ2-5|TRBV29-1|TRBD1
TGCAGCGTTGCTGTCAGGGGGCACCAAGAGACCCAGTACTTC
CSVAVRGHQETQYF
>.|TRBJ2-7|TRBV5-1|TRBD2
TGCGCCAGCAGCCCCGGGACTAGCGGGAGGTACGAGCAGTACTTC
CASSPGTSGRYEQYF
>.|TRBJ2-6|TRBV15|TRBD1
TGTGCCACCAGCAGAGATCTAGACAGGGGGCTGTCTGGGGCCAACGTCCTGACTTTC
CATSRDLDRGLSGANVLTF
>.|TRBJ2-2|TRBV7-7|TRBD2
TGTGCTAGCAGCCCGGGACTAGCGGGAGTCACCGGGGAGCTGTTTTTT
CASSPGLAGVTGELFF
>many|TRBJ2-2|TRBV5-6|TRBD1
TGTGCCAGCAGCTCGGGACAGGGGGACACCGGGGAGCTGTTTTTT
CASSSGQGDTGELFF
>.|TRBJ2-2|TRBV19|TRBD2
TGTGCCAGTAGTTCCATACTAGCGGGAGAATGGTCTGACACCGGGGAGCTGTTTTTT
CASSSILAGEWSDTGELFF
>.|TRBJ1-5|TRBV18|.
TGTGCCAGCTCAATGGGGGGGGCCCCACAGTCCCAGCATTTT
CASSMGGAPQSQHF
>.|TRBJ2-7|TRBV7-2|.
TGTGCCAGCAGGTCGACCTCACAGGCCTACGAGCAGTACTTC
CASRSTSQAYEQYF
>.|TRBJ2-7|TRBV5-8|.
TGTGCCAGCAGCTTGACAGGGCGAGGGTCTTACGAGCAGTACTTC
CASSLTGRGSYEQYF
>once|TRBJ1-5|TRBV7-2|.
TGTGCCAGCAGCCGCCAGGGCCAGCCCCAGCATTTT
CASSRQGQPQHF
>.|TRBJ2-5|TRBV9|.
TGTGCCAGCACGAGGGGAGGTGGGGTGCGTGAGACCCAGTACTTC
CASTRGGGVRETQYF
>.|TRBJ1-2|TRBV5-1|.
TGCGCCAGCAGCTTGGGGGCTTATGGCTACACCTTC
CASSLGAYGYTF
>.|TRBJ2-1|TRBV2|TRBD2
TGTGCCAGCAGTGGACCCCTAGCGGGAGCTGGGAATGAGCAGTTCTTC
CASSGPLAGAGNEQFF
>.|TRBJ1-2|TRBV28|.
TGTGCCAGCAGTCCTGGGGGCACGAACTATGGCTACACCTTC
CASSPGGTNYGYTF
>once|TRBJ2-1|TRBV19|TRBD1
TGTGCCAGTAGTATTTCCAGGGGGCCCAATGAGCAGTTCTTC
CASSISRGPNEQFF
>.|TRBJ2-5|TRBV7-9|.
TGTGCCAGCAGCTCTGGCTTGGGAGTAAGAGAGACCCAGTACTTC
CASSSGLGVRETQYF
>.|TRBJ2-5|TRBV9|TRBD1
TGTGCCAGCAGCGTAGGCAGGGGGCTTTTAGAGACCCAGTACTTC
CASSVGRGLLETQYF
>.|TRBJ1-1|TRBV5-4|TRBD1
TGTGCCAGCAGCTCGCGACAGGGGGGGACTGAAGCTTTCTTT
CASSSRQGGTEAFF
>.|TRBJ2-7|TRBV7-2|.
TGTGCCAGCAGCTTAGCGTTAGAGCAGTACTTC
CASSLALEQYF
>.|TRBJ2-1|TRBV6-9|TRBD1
TGTGCCAGCAGTTCATACAGGGGCTTGACGGTTTACAATGAGCAGTTCTTC
CASSSYRGLTVYNEQFF
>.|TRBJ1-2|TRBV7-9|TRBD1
TGTGCCAGCAGCTATCGACAGGGATCGGCGTACTATGGCTACACCTTC
CASSYRQGSAYYGYTF
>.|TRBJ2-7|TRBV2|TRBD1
TGTGCCAGCAGTGATGACAGGGGCCACGAGCAGTACTTC
CASSDDRGHEQYF
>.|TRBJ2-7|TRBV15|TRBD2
TGTGCCACCAGCAGATTGAGACTAGCGCCTGAGTGGCAGTACTTC
CATSRLRLAPEWQYF
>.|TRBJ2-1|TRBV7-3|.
TGTGCCAGCAGCACCACAGGCGACCGCTTCAATGAGCAGTTCTTC
CASSTTGDRFNEQFF
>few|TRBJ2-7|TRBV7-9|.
TGTTCCAGCACCCAAACAGGGATCGGCCACGAGCAGTACTTC
CSSTQTGIGHEQYF
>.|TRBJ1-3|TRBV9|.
TGTGCCAGCACCCCAGGGGAATCTGGAAACACCATATATTTT
CASTPGESGNTIYF
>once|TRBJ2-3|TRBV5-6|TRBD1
TGTGCCAGCAGCTTGGTGGCAGGGGGAGATACGCAGTATTTT
CASSLVAGGDTQYF
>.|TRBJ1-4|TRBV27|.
TGTGCCAGCAGTTTTAGACGACTTCCAAATGAAAAACTGTTTTTT
CASSFRRLPNEKLFF
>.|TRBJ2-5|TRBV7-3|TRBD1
TGTGCCAGCAGCTTAATGCCCAGGGGGCGGGAGACCCAGTACTTC
CASSLMPRGRETQYF
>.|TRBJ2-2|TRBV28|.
TGTGCCAGCAGTCTCTCAGCCCTAGCCTCCTTAGCCGGGGAGCTGTTTTTT
CASSLSALASLAGELFF
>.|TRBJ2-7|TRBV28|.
TGTGCCAGCAGCTTCTCCTACGAGCAGTACTTC
CASSFSYEQYF
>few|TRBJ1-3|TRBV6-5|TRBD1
TGTGCCAGCAGAGACAGGGGAGGAAACACCATATATTTT
CASRDRGGNTIYF